Listed below are T cell receptor beta chains from one sample, sequenced in a study of response to subunit inactivated influenza vaccine. TCRdb itself ran the RT-PCR reads through MiXCR, one entry per CDR3 protein. The sample comprises around 160,000 distinct CDR3 sequences, roughly a tenth of which are singletons, and around 11% rests with the top ten. The material was non-naive T cells sorted from PBMCs, obtained roughly 45 days after vaccination. The origin of the receptors is a middle-aged man who received an inactivated influenza vaccine. The CDR3 runs from the conserved cysteine through the conserved F or W. Fields, in order: clone size, J gene, D gene, V gene, CDR3 protein, CDR3 DNA. A D gene is named only where the DNA matches it firmly. Expanded clones are given a class, and other clones once, few, many or no size at all.

clone size: many; J gene: TRBJ2-7; D gene: -; V gene: TRBV11-2; CDR3 protein: CASSLGAESYEQYF; CDR3 DNA: TGTGCCAGCAGCTTGGGGGCAGAATCATACGAGCAGTACTTC
clone size: many; J gene: TRBJ2-2; D gene: -; V gene: TRBV7-2; CDR3 protein: CASKLYTGELFF; CDR3 DNA: TGTGCCAGCAAGCTTTACACCGGGGAGCTGTTTTTT
clone size: -; J gene: TRBJ1-2; D gene: -; V gene: TRBV12-3/TRBV12-4; CDR3 protein: CASSSAGYGYTF; CDR3 DNA: TGTGCCAGCAGTTCAGCAGGATATGGCTACACCTTC
clone size: many; J gene: TRBJ1-5; D gene: -; V gene: TRBV5-1; CDR3 protein: CASASGPNGDQPQHF; CDR3 DNA: TGCGCCAGCGCCTCCGGACCTAATGGGGATCAGCCCCAGCATTTT
clone size: many; J gene: TRBJ1-4; D gene: -; V gene: TRBV7-2; CDR3 protein: CASSYTTNEKLFF; CDR3 DNA: TGTGCCAGCAGCTATACGACTAATGAAAAACTGTTTTTT
clone size: -; J gene: TRBJ2-1; D gene: TRBD1; V gene: TRBV12-3/TRBV12-4; CDR3 protein: CASRYTGDEQFF; CDR3 DNA: TGTGCCAGCAGGTATACAGGGGATGAGCAGTTCTTC
clone size: -; J gene: TRBJ2-5; D gene: -; V gene: TRBV14; CDR3 protein: CASSRSLLGVETQYF; CDR3 DNA: TGTGCCAGCAGTCGCTCCCTGCTCGGGGTAGAGACCCAGTACTTC
clone size: few; J gene: TRBJ2-7; D gene: -; V gene: TRBV12-3/TRBV12-4; CDR3 protein: CASSFGKSYEQYF; CDR3 DNA: TGTGCCAGCAGTTTTGGGAAGAGCTACGAGCAGTACTTC
clone size: -; J gene: TRBJ1-1; D gene: -; V gene: TRBV5-5; CDR3 protein: CASSPWGPARGNTEAFF; CDR3 DNA: TGTGCCAGCAGCCCTTGGGGCCCGGCCAGGGGTAATACTGAAGCTTTCTTT
clone size: few; J gene: TRBJ1-6; D gene: -; V gene: TRBV27; CDR3 protein: CASSLDGGPLHF; CDR3 DNA: TGTGCCAGCAGTTTGGACGGGGGACCCCTCCACTTT
clone size: few; J gene: TRBJ2-7; D gene: TRBD2; V gene: TRBV3-1; CDR3 protein: CASSQGRLAVYEQYF; CDR3 DNA: TGTGCCAGCAGCCAAGGGCGACTAGCGGTTTACGAGCAGTACTTC
clone size: many; J gene: TRBJ2-3; D gene: -; V gene: TRBV6-5; CDR3 protein: CASSYRDTQYF; CDR3 DNA: TGTGCCAGCAGTTACCGGGATACGCAGTATTTT
clone size: -; J gene: TRBJ2-1; D gene: TRBD2; V gene: TRBV7-3; CDR3 protein: CASSLMGTSGSEQFF; CDR3 DNA: TGTGCCAGCAGCTTAATGGGGACTAGCGGGAGTGAGCAGTTCTTC
clone size: many; J gene: TRBJ2-7; D gene: TRBD2; V gene: TRBV12-3/TRBV12-4; CDR3 protein: CASSFSSGGAVYEQYF; CDR3 DNA: TGTGCCAGCAGTTTCTCCAGCGGGGGGGCAGTTTACGAGCAGTACTTC
clone size: -; J gene: TRBJ2-5; D gene: TRBD1; V gene: TRBV29-1; CDR3 protein: CSVGPGTVKETQYF; CDR3 DNA: TGCAGCGTTGGTCCGGGGACAGTTAAAGAGACCCAGTACTTC
clone size: many; J gene: TRBJ2-3; D gene: -; V gene: TRBV5-1; CDR3 protein: CASSLQGRSDTQYF; CDR3 DNA: TGCGCCAGCAGCCTACAGGGTAGATCAGATACGCAGTATTTT
clone size: few; J gene: TRBJ1-2; D gene: -; V gene: TRBV5-1; CDR3 protein: CASSLEARAGGYTF; CDR3 DNA: TGCGCCAGCAGCTTGGAGGCCAGGGCAGGTGGCTACACCTTC
clone size: few; J gene: TRBJ2-6; D gene: -; V gene: TRBV28; CDR3 protein: CASSLSQGGANVLTF; CDR3 DNA: TGTGCCAGCAGTTTATCGCAGGGCGGGGCCAACGTCCTGACTTTC
clone size: -; J gene: TRBJ2-1; D gene: -; V gene: TRBV14; CDR3 protein: CASSYGGSWRNEQFF; CDR3 DNA: TGTGCCAGCAGCTATGGCGGCAGTTGGAGGAATGAGCAGTTCTTC
clone size: few; J gene: TRBJ2-3; D gene: -; V gene: TRBV5-1; CDR3 protein: CASSLGAGVGTDTQYF; CDR3 DNA: TGCGCCAGCAGCTTGGGAGCTGGTGTGGGCACAGATACGCAGTATTTT
clone size: few; J gene: TRBJ1-1; D gene: -; V gene: TRBV20-1; CDR3 protein: CSARVAGTMNTEAFF; CDR3 DNA: TGCAGTGCTAGAGTAGCAGGGACCATGAACACTGAAGCTTTCTTT
clone size: many; J gene: TRBJ2-5; D gene: -; V gene: TRBV5-1; CDR3 protein: CASSLDGTSQETQYF; CDR3 DNA: TGCGCCAGCAGCTTGGATGGGACAAGCCAAGAGACCCAGTACTTC
clone size: many; J gene: TRBJ2-5; D gene: -; V gene: TRBV28; CDR3 protein: CASSLQAQETQYF; CDR3 DNA: TGTGCCAGCAGTTTACAGGCGCAAGAGACCCAGTACTTC
clone size: many; J gene: TRBJ2-1; D gene: -; V gene: TRBV12-3/TRBV12-4; CDR3 protein: CASRQLALYNEQFF; CDR3 DNA: TGTGCCAGCCGACAGTTGGCGCTGTACAATGAGCAGTTCTTC
clone size: -; J gene: TRBJ2-2; D gene: -; V gene: TRBV7-2; CDR3 protein: CASSFAGGNGELFF; CDR3 DNA: TGTGCCAGCAGCTTTGCCGGGGGTAACGGGGAGCTGTTTTTT
clone size: few; J gene: TRBJ2-5; D gene: TRBD2; V gene: TRBV30; CDR3 protein: CAWSVRGGLLETQYF; CDR3 DNA: TGTGCCTGGAGTGTTCGGGGGGGTCTTTTGGAGACCCAGTACTTC
clone size: few; J gene: TRBJ1-1; D gene: -; V gene: TRBV10-3; CDR3 protein: CAISGREGAGTEAFF; CDR3 DNA: TGTGCCATCAGTGGACGGGAAGGGGCGGGGACTGAAGCTTTCTTT
clone size: many; J gene: TRBJ2-1; D gene: -; V gene: TRBV20-1; CDR3 protein: CSVGIADSYNEQFF; CDR3 DNA: TGCAGTGTTGGAATAGCGGACTCCTACAATGAGCAGTTCTTC